This TCR beta chain comes out of a study of radiation and T cells in renal cell carcinoma (dated by TCRdb to the early 2020s). Some background on the complete study: Samples were obtained from a clinical trial, in which 15 Gy stereotactic body radiation therapy was delivered to primary renal cell carcinomas and nephrectomy was performed 4 weeks later. In total, approximately 51 samples, comprising 26 tumors and around 27 peripheral blood samples, were subjected to TCR beta sequencing. A total of approximately 4 million unique CDR3 nucleotide sequences, encoding roughly 2.7 million unique CDR3 amino acid sequences, were found across all 50 or so samples. Summary of the overall study and its limitations: Changes in the blood repertoire were not tracked past 4 weeks after treatment. In blood, the top tumor clonotypes increased from baseline to 2 weeks after radiation and then shrank by 4 weeks, which suggests a temporary expansion of tumor-resident clones. With a single-armed trial design, the study had no way to address how radiation dose or scheduling affects the TCR repertoire. Because pretreatment tumor biopsies were not available, the baseline intratumoral presence of clonotypes could not be determined.

In the germline V gene, CDR1 corresponds to SGHNT and CDR2 to YENEEA. There are 12 amino acids in the CDR3, from cysteine to phenylalanine inclusive. Only the CDR3 part of the read is kept: 36 bases, read in frame from the first base. From V the trimming removes 8 bases and from J it removes 6 bases, while the gene matches leave 2 bases of the junction unaccounted for. Following the manufacturer's recommendations, the immunoSEQ kit was used to generate TCR beta libraries from genomic DNA. Library preparation used a first multiplex PCR with proprietary primers, then a second PCR adding unique barcodes, with bead cleanups after each round. Each sample batch included a kit-provided positive control reaction and a negative control reaction. The final libraries were assessed on an Agilent 4200 TapeStation D1000 ScreenTape, pooled by volume, and quantified by qPCR. An Illumina NextSeq500 fitted with a MidOutput 150-cycle cartridge performed the sequencing, running 156 Read1 cycles and 15 Index1 cycles with the kit's custom primers. The pooled library was loaded at roughly 1 pM, and around 20% PhiX control was spiked in. The authors processed their data as follows. Vendor-processed data were analyzed in R, and a clonotype was defined as all T cells sharing the same CDR3 nucleotide sequence. For clone abundance analyses, frequencies were normalized to the 10,000 most abundant clones per sample. Public T cell clones, which averaged fewer than five per sample, were removed prior to analysis. Tumor-enriched and baseline blood-enriched clonotypes were defined by at least a 32-fold difference in abundance between compartments. A beta-binomial differential abundance model was used to identify clonotypes that expanded or contracted between blood time points. Tumor-blood repertoire similarity was measured with the Baroni-Urbani and Buser coefficient, and group comparisons used two-tailed Wilcoxon tests in R. In TCRdb, the immuneACCESS table is reduced to in-frame sequences with V and J assigned. These tables do not hold every clone; where another copy was compared, an unresolved V gene accounts for under half, and the others remain unexplained. V and J calls and clone size are those listed in that table; D and trimming were worked out from the DNA. Present in this sample are 140,000 to 150,000 clones, about nine tenths of which were seen just once. The top ten hold around 4% of the sample.

Points on this clone: It lacks a known antigen. Base qualities are missing; no much larger clone stands one base away.

The time point label on this specimen signifies: baseline pretreatment blood. The label giving this sample's treatment or condition can be read as: 15 Gy SBRT to primary tumor, nephrectomy 4 weeks later. To follow tumor-enriched clonotypes, peripheral blood was collected serially from radiation-treated patients at baseline and again at 2 weeks and 4 weeks after SBRT. Every patient had renal cell carcinoma of clear cell pathology. The QIAamp DNA Blood Mini Kit (Qiagen) was used to prepare genomic DNA for TCR sequencing. Only samples passing all quality control checks were included in the analyses. The V gene is TRBV11-3 and the J gene is TRBJ1-4; 8 bases in between match TRBD1. This sequence was found in a woman in her seventies with renal cell carcinoma. Material: blood, obtained from a patient whose treatment included radiotherapy and nephrectomy. The bases read TGTGCCAGCCAGGGGGCGGATGAAAAACTGTTTTTT. Its product reads: CASQGADEKLFF.